The 8 T cell receptor beta chains below all came from one sample that was sequenced in a study of blood T cell repertoires in COVID-19. TCRdb's copy holds only in-frame clones and misses some; the assay was immunoSEQ multiplex PCR. Of some 190,000 clones listed, 84% are singletons. The sequenced sample consisted of peripheral blood. The source is a human donor in a cohort sampled during active COVID-19.

In this sample, this clone turned up a few times. V is TRBV28 and J is TRBJ1-1, with 7 bases fitting TRBD1. The V gene end was trimmed by 6 bases and the J gene end by 5 bases; junction bases not matched to a gene: 15. CDR1 is MDHEN and CDR2 is SYDVKM in the germline V gene. The CDR3 extends over 16 amino acids. DNA for the CDR3: TGTGCCAGCAGCCCGATATACGACAGGGCGGGGACTGAAGCTTTCTTT. The encoded protein is CASSPIYDRAGTEAFF.

The rearrangement joins TRBV29-1 to TRBJ2-3; TRBD1 aligns across 10 bases. Germline V gene sequence: CDR1 SQVTM, CDR2 ANQGSEA. The CDR3 is made up of 16 amino acids. V was pared by 6 bases and J by 0 bases, with 9 bases of the junction left unmatched. The CDR3 spells CSVAKRQGASTDTQYF. Here the CDR3 DNA reads TGCAGCGTCGCGAAAAGACAGGGGGCTAGCACAGATACGCAGTATTTT.

This chain joins TRBV7-8 and TRBJ1-4; 7 bases are shared with TRBD1. CDR3 length: 15 amino acids. CDR1 and CDR2 (germline): SGHVS, FQNEAQ. V lost 5 bases to trimming and J lost 6 bases; unmatched junction nucleotides: 9. CDR3 amino acids: CASSGTVNGDEKLFF. In DNA, the CDR3 is TGTGCCAGCAGCGGGACAGTCAATGGGGATGAAAAACTGTTTTTT.

This chain uses TRBV15 with TRBJ2-1; 11 nucleotides line up with TRBD2. V lost 0 bases and J lost 9; bases outside the gene matches: 4. From germline, CDR1 is LNHNV and CDR2 YYDKDF (reference sequence). CDR3 length: 15 residues. In DNA, the CDR3 is TGTGCCACCAGCAGAGAACTAGCGGGAGTATCTGAGCAGTTCTTC. Protein: CATSRELAGVSEQFF.

The rearrangement links TRBV5-5 to TRBJ2-2; possibly TRBD1 for D (6 bases). This CDR3 comprises 16 residues. Germline-derived CDR1 and CDR2 are SGHKS and YYEKEE (reference sequence). V shed 1 base and J shed 3 bases, with 13 bases lying between them. The CDR3 DNA reads TGTGCCAGCAGCTTGCACCACAGGGTCCACACCGGGGAGCTGTTTTTT. This encodes CASSLHHRVHTGELFF.

The chain uses TRBV5-1 and TRBJ1-2, with a weak D call TRBD1 (6 bases). V was trimmed by 1 base and J by 6 bases, leaving 13 bases between them. The germline CDR1 and CDR2 sequences are SGHRS and YFSETQ. CDR3 length: 14 amino acids. CDR3 bases: TGCGCCAGCAGCTTGTCAACAGGGAGGGATGGCTACACCTTC. Translated, it gives CASSLSTGRDGYTF.

The V call is TRBV11-2, the J call TRBJ2-7; D ambiguous. This CDR3 has 14 amino acids. Per germline, CDR1 SGHAT and CDR2 FQNNGV. Deletions cut 4 bases from V and 3 bases from J, with 13 bases between. CDR3 protein: CASSCRVLRYEQYV. The CDR3 DNA follows: TGTGCCAGCAGCTGCCGGGTACTTCGCTACGAGCAGTACGTC.

The rearrangement links TRBV5-1 to TRBJ2-5; 7 bases fit TRBD1. Per germline, CDR1 SGHRS and CDR2 YFSETQ. The CDR3 contains 16 residues. J gave up 6 bases and V 2 bases, and 13 bases lay outside the gene matches. Here the CDR3 reads CASSFAVARGSQTQYF. The DNA of the CDR3 is TGCGCCAGCAGCTTCGCGGTCGCCAGGGGGTCACAGACCCAGTACTTC.